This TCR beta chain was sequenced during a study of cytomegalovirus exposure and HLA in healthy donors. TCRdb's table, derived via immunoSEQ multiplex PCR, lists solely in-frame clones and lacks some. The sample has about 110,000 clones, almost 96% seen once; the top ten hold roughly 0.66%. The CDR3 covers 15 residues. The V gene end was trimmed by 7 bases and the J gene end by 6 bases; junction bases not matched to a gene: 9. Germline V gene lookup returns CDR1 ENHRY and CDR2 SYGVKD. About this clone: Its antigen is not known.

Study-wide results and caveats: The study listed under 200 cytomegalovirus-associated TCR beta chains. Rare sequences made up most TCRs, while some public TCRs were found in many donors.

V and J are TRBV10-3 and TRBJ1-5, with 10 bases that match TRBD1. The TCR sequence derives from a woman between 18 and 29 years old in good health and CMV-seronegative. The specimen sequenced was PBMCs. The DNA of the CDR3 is TGTGCCATCACCCCTGGACAGGGGGTAGGTCAGCCCCAGCATTTT. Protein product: CAITPGQGVGQPQHF.